This TCR beta chain was sequenced in a study of T cell responses to AZD1222 COVID-19 vaccine. Study-level results: Mostly white British, mostly female donors; authors suggested clonal diversity may be underestimated. In the spike-specific TCR repertoire, nearly half reportedly target unmutated variant regions. Elevations in Spike-specific TCR breadth and depth followed administration of two AZD1222 doses.

In regard to this clone: Its cognate antigen is unknown.

The CDR3 sequence is 14 residues long. Germline-derived CDR1 and CDR2 are MNHEY and SMNVEV (reference sequence). Germline trimming cut 8 bases from V and 3 bases from J; bases unmatched to any gene: 10. Some clones are missing from TCRdb's copy, which holds only in-frame ones; the method was immunoSEQ multiplex PCR. The repertoire has 150,000 to 200,000 clones, around 88% of them found once; the top ten carry approximately 0.5%. The sequencing used peripheral blood, collected on day 0 of AZD1222 vaccination. The sequence derives from an adult in good health. The J gene is TRBJ2-7, the V gene TRBV27, with 7 bases matching TRBD1. This chain's CDR3 is CASARTGSFYEQYF. The CDR3 DNA follows: TGTGCCAGCGCCAGGACAGGTTCCTTCTACGAGCAGTACTTC.